This T cell receptor beta chain was identified during a study of blood T cell repertoires in COVID-19. Study overall: T cells, B-cell-depleted T cells, or PBMCs supplied cDNA or gDNA.

J was trimmed by 7 bases and V by 4 bases; bases with no gene match: 7. Germline lookup yields CDR1 SQVTM and CDR2 ANQGSEA. The CDR3 loop spans 15 amino acids. Profiling relied on immunoSEQ multiplex PCR, and the TCRdb table lists in-frame clones only, not all of them. This sample yields 250,000 or so clones, of which 80% to 85% are seen a single time; 1.5% belongs to the top ten. The sequence was obtained from a woman aged 35 to 49 who had recovered from COVID-19. The chain joins TRBV29-1 to TRBJ2-2, with TRBD2 matching 12 bases. Sequencing used peripheral blood. The CDR3 coding sequence is TGCAGCGTTGTGTTGCTAGCGGGGGGGCACGGGGAGCTGTTTTTT. The encoded protein is CSVVLLAGGHGELFF.